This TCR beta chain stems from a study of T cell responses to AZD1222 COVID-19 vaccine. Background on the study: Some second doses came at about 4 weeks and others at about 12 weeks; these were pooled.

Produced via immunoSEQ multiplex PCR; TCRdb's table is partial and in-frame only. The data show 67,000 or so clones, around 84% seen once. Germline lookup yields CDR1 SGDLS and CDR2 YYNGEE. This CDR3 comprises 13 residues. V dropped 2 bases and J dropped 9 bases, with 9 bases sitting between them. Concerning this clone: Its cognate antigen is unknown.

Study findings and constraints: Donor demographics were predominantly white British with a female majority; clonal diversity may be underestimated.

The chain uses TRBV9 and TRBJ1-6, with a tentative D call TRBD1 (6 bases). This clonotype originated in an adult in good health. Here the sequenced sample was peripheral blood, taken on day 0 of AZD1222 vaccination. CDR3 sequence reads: CASSVLTGSPLHF. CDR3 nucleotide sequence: TGTGCCAGCAGCGTTTTGACAGGTTCACCCCTCCACTTT.